The T cell receptor (beta chain) under discussion was sequenced for a study of cytomegalovirus exposure and HLA in healthy donors. Study-wide results and limits: Per published accounts, TCR beta sequences correctly predicted the HLA-A and HLA-B alleles of most subjects.

In the PCR, 60 Vbeta and 13 Jbeta primers were used. Libraries were prepared by immunoSEQ multiplex PCR; TCRdb keeps only in-frame clonotypes and omits some of them. The repertoire holds 150,000 to 200,000 clones, with about 79% as singletons. The sample holds one count of this clone. Antigen: not known. Germline CDR1 reads SQVTM; CDR2 reads ANQGSEA. V lost 3 bases and J lost 5, with 12 bases in between. This CDR3 has 13 amino acids. This TCR derives from a man over 45 in good health and CMV-seropositive. Sequencing input: PBMCs. V is TRBV29-1 and J is TRBJ2-3; a possible D gene is TRBD2 (6 bases). CDR3 loop: CSVDGLSGDTQYF. The CDR3 DNA reads as TGCAGCGTTGACGGGCTTAGCGGAGATACGCAGTATTTT.